This T cell receptor beta chain was identified during a study of shared clonotypes between healthy human individuals. Concerning this clone: Its antigen is still unknown.

This CDR3 has 15 residues. Looked up from germline, CDR1 is ENHRY and CDR2 is SYGVKD. Germline trimming cut 4 bases from V and 2 bases from J; bases unmatched to any gene: 4. Each PCR replicate from the sorted subsets contained 150 to 200 ng DNA, which is about 30,000 T cell genomes. Here immunoSEQ multiplex PCR was the method, and the copy in TCRdb shows in-frame clones only, minus some. The table has about 1.1 million clones, about 84% seen once. Study-wide points: Limitation of the genetic and exposure-history diversity represented came from the few donors. Larger estimated richness was generally recorded for naive subsets relative to memory subsets.

Sequencing was done on a sample of memory CD4+ T cells from PBMCs. Specified subset: CD45RA-negative fraction. The source of this sequence is a man younger than 35 in good health. Some clones in this sample may be carry-over from other donors' samples. This chain uses TRBV10-3 with TRBJ1-5, with 8 nucleotides matching TRBD1. The CDR3 sequence is CAISGGQGGNQPQHF. The CDR3 DNA is TGTGCCATCAGTGGAGGACAGGGAGGCAATCAGCCCCAGCATTTT.